The 32 T cell receptor beta chains below come from one sample, sequenced in a study of T cell repertoires in cytomegalovirus infection (dated by TCRdb to between 2018 and 2021). Sequencing took place on an Illumina HiSeq 1500. TCRdb's own reprocessing of the public reads used fastp at Q25 and MiXCR and kept productive beta chains. A single entry per CDR3 protein holds the most common genes and DNA from its merged rows. The sample has some 400,000 distinct CDR3 sequences on record, about 33% of them singletons. Roughly 13% of the sample is in the top ten clones. The sequenced sample was PBMCs. All receptors derive from a human donor in good health (CMV status not recorded). Some clones in this sample may be carry-over from other donors' samples.

CDR3 amino acids: CAISGRGSGNTIYF. CDR3 DNA sequence: TGTGCCATCAGTGGGCGAGGGTCCGGAAACACCATATATTTT. The chain carries TRBV10-3 and TRBJ1-3; D gene unclear. The CDR3 covers 14 residues. V was cut by 4 bases and J by 4 bases, with 11 bases left in between. CDR1 and CDR2 from the germline V gene are ENHRY and SYGVKD.

Only one count was recorded for this clonotype. A much larger clone differs by one base, so this may be a read error. The CDR3 loop is CASSSLRVNKEDFF. CDR3 nucleotides: TGTGCCAGCAGCTCACTAAGGGTGAACAAGGAAGATTTCTTT. V is TRBV7-2 and J is TRBJ1-1, with D hard to call. Germline CDR1 and CDR2: SGHTA and FQGNSA. The CDR3 is 14 amino acids.

The chain uses TRBV12-3 or TRBV12-4 and TRBJ1-2, with 9 positions matching TRBD1. J was trimmed by 5 bases and V by 6 bases; bases with no gene match: 10. There are 15 residues in the CDR3. Written as DNA, the CDR3 is TGTGCCAGCAGCCGTCGACGGACAGGGGATTATGGCTACACCTTC. It encodes CASSRRRTGDYGYTF.

Note on this clonotype: In this CDR3 the conserved last residue, phenylalanine or tryptophan, is missing, so a read error is likely. It is unclear where the CDR3 begins or ends on the DNA, so no DNA is shown, and the CDR3 is as TCRdb lists it. The rearrangement joins TRBV27 to TRBJ2-1; the D call in the table, TRBD1, was not verified against the DNA. The germline gives CDR1 MNHEY, CDR2 SMNVEV (reference sequence). The CDR3 is made up of 16 amino acids, end residues included. This CDR3 is CASSPRGGLPYNEQLL.

The rearrangement uses TRBV27 and TRBJ1-2; 10 bases are a match to TRBD1. This CDR3 has 14 amino acids. The V gene's germline CDR1 is MNHEY and CDR2 SMNVEV (reference sequence). Trimming took 5 bases from V and 4 from J; bases not matched to a gene: 4. In DNA form, the CDR3 reads TGTGCCAGCAGTACGACAGGGGGCGGCTATGGCTACACCTTC. This gives the protein CASSTTGGGYGYTF.

CDR3 region: CASAYGYEQYF. The CDR3 DNA reads as TGTGCCAGCGCGTACGGATACGAGCAGTACTTC. The chain employs TRBV28 and TRBJ2-7; D ambiguous. Per germline, CDR1 MDHEN and CDR2 SYDVKM. Deletions cut 8 bases from V and 4 bases from J, with 9 bases between. The CDR3 is 11 amino acids.

This clonotype came up once. The junction departs from germline at one end; a sequencing error may be responsible. The chain carries TRBV24-1 and TRBJ2-1; D might be TRBD1 (6 bases). CDR3 length: 14 amino acids. Germline assignment: CDR1 KGHDR and CDR2 SFDVKD. The CDR3 sequence is CATSGISGANEKFF. The CDR3 nucleotides are TGTGCCACCAGTGGTATTTCAGGGGCGAATGAGAAGTTCTTC.

This chain joins TRBV4-2 and TRBJ1-3; maybe TRBD1 (5 bases). Per germline, CDR1 LGHNA and CDR2 YNFKEQ. V lost 0 bases to trimming and J lost 8 bases, with 11 bases between them. The length of the CDR3 is 14 residues. The CDR3 coding sequence is TGTGCCAGCAGCCAAGAGACAGATTGGGACACCATATATTTT. Translation: CASSQETDWDTIYF.

In its sample, this clonotype was seen a few times. V gene TRBV11-2 combines with J gene TRBJ1-1; D possibly corresponds to TRBD1 (5 bases). Germline CDR1 and CDR2: SGHAT and FQNNGV. With 2 bases removed from V and 11 bases from J, the gap between germline ends came to 24 bases. The CDR3 extends over 16 amino acids. The CDR3 region is CASSLMLGTRGGSAFF. Here the CDR3 DNA reads TGTGCCAGCAGCTTAATGCTGGGGACGAGGGGCGGAAGTGCTTTCTTT.

CDR3 loop: CSAPSGGTNYGYTF. CDR3 nucleotides: TGCAGTGCTCCCTCAGGGGGGACTAACTATGGCTACACCTTC. V usage is TRBV20-1 and J usage is TRBJ1-2, with 7 bases identical to TRBD1. The V gene's germline CDR1 is DFQATT and CDR2 SNEGSKA (reference sequence). V dropped 5 bases and J dropped 0; count of bases not matched to a gene: 6. The CDR3 runs to 14 residues.

This clonotype was counted only a few times. V is TRBV28 and J is TRBJ2-7; 7 nucleotides match TRBD1. J was trimmed by 4 bases and V by 5 bases; bases with no gene match: 11. CDR1 and CDR2 from the germline V gene are MDHEN and SYDVKM. This CDR3 contains 15 residues. The CDR3 nucleotides read TGTGCCAGCAGTGTCCCAACAGGGGTCATGTACGAGCAGTACTTC. Translating it yields CASSVPTGVMYEQYF.

The V call is TRBV19, the J call TRBJ1-5; D remains unclear. Germline CDR1 is LNHDA and CDR2 is SQIVND (reference sequence). CDR3 size: 15 residues. The V end lost 5 bases, the J end lost 4 bases, and 15 bases lay between the germline ends. The CDR3 DNA is TGTGCCAGTAGTGGACTCTTCTCCCAGAATCAGCCCCAGCATTTT. Protein sequence: CASSGLFSQNQPQHF.

J is TRBJ2-4 and V is TRBV5-1; no reliable D call. The ends were cut back, 3 bases at V and 3 bases at J, with 13 bases in the middle. This CDR3 has 15 amino acids. Germline V CDR1 and CDR2: SGHRS, YFSETQ. CDR3 amino acids: CASSYTPVDKNIQYF. Here the CDR3 DNA reads TGCGCCAGCAGCTACACTCCGGTGGACAAAAACATTCAGTACTTC. The full variable domain, with the rest looked up from reference TRBV5-1 and TRBJ2-4, is KAGVTQTPRYLIKTRGQQVTLSCSPISGHRSVSWYQQTPGQGLQFLFEYFSETQRNKGNFPGRFSGRQFSNSRSEMNVSTLELGDSALYLCASSYTPVDKNIQYFGAGTRLSVL.

This rearrangement joins TRBV6-5 to TRBJ2-3, with D perhaps matching TRBD1 (6 bases). This CDR3 has 15 residues. Germline CDR1 and CDR2: MNHEY and SVGAGI. V was cut by 0 bases and J by 3 bases, with 10 bases left in between. The CDR3 DNA sequence: TGTGCCAGCAGTTACTCGCGGACAGTGACAGATACGCAGTATTTT. Its protein is CASSYSRTVTDTQYF.

Many counts were recorded for this clonotype. This chain links TRBV27 with TRBJ2-2, with 11 nucleotides matching TRBD2. The V segment lost 3 bases and the J segment 13 bases; nucleotides outside the gene matches: 13. Germline lookup yields CDR1 MNHEY and CDR2 SMNVEV (reference sequence). The CDR3 contains 16 residues. The DNA for the CDR3 is TGTGCCAGCAGTTTGGAGCCCCTAGCGGGGGGCGAGGGGCTGTTTTTT. Translating it yields CASSLEPLAGGEGLFF.

This clonotype was seen just once. DNA for the CDR3: TGTGCCAGCAGTGGCCTCGGGACGTATAGCAATCAGCCCCAGCATTTT. Amino acids: CASSGLGTYSNQPQHF. The chain is built from TRBV6-2 or TRBV6-3 and TRBJ1-5, with D perhaps TRBD1 (5 bases). Trimming left V 5 bases short and J 0 bases short, with 14 bases between. This CDR3 has 16 residues. Germline CDR1 and CDR2: MNHEY and SVGEGT.

This clonotype has just a few counts. DNA of the CDR3: TGTGCCAGCAGCTTCGGGACAGGGAGAGGATACGAGCAGTACTTC. This codes for CASSFGTGRGYEQYF. This chain joins TRBV7-9 and TRBJ2-7; 9 bases are shared with TRBD1. The junction had 7 bases not matched to a gene; V was cut back by 3 bases and J by 4 bases. The CDR3 extends over 15 amino acids. Germline V gene lookup returns CDR1 SEHNR and CDR2 FQNEAQ (reference sequence).

This chain links TRBV6-6 with TRBJ2-2, with TRBD1 identical over 9 bases. The length of the CDR3 is 16 residues. The ends lost 2 bases at V and 6 bases at J; junction bases unmatched: 7. Germline V gene data show CDR1 as MNHNY and CDR2 as SVGAGI (reference sequence). This CDR3 reads CASSYGTGRDAGELFF. CDR3 sequence (DNA): TGTGCCAGCAGTTACGGGACAGGGAGGGACGCCGGGGAGCTGTTTTTT.

This clonotype was observed a handful of times. The chain is built from TRBV7-2 and TRBJ2-2; 7 bases are shared with TRBD2. The CDR3 totals 15 residues. From germline, CDR1 is SGHTA and CDR2 FQGNSA. The V gene end was trimmed by 3 bases and the J gene end by 7 bases; junction bases not matched to a gene: 8. The CDR3 region is CASSFDGGWVGELFF. Here the CDR3 DNA reads TGTGCCAGCAGCTTCGACGGGGGGTGGGTCGGGGAGCTGTTTTTT.

This rearrangement joins TRBV2 to TRBJ2-2, with 11 bases fitting TRBD2. The CDR3 loop spans 18 amino acids. After removal of 4 bases from V and 1 base from J, the junction contained 8 bases not matched to a gene. The germline gives CDR1 SNHLY, CDR2 FYNNEI. Written as DNA, the CDR3 is TGTGCCAGCAGTGTAATAGTAACTAGCGGGGGGAACACCGGGGAGCTGTTTTTT. Translation gives CASSVIVTSGGNTGELFF.

The table lists this clonotype with a few counts. The rearrangement joins TRBV7-9 to TRBJ1-2; 7 bases fit TRBD1. V lost 6 bases to trimming and J lost 0 bases; unmatched junction nucleotides: 7. This CDR3 has 15 residues. Germline V gives CDR1 SEHNR, CDR2 FQNEAQ (reference sequence). CDR3 in amino acids: CASSPFDRANYGYTF. In DNA form, the CDR3 reads TGTGCCAGCAGTCCGTTCGACAGGGCTAACTATGGCTACACCTTC. Complete variable domain (other parts from reference TRBV7-9 and TRBJ1-2): DTGVSQNPRHKITKRGQNVTFRCDPISEHNRLYWYRQTLGQGPEFLTYFQNEAQLEKSRLLSDRFSAERPKGSFSTLEIQRTEQGDSAMYLCASSPFDRANYGYTFGSGTRLTVV.

The chain recombines TRBV28 with TRBJ2-1; the D gene is possibly TRBD1 (5 bases). The V end was cut by 2 bases, the J end by 8 bases, with 16 bases between. There are 15 residues in the CDR3. Germline CDR1 MDHEN, CDR2 SYDVKM. CDR3 in DNA: TGTGCCAGCAGTTTACTTCCAGGGATTAGAGATGAGCAGTTCTTC. It is translated as CASSLLPGIRDEQFF. Full variable domain (outside the CDR3, taken from reference TRBV28 and TRBJ2-1): DVKVTQSSRYLVKRTGEKVFLECVQDMDHENMFWYRQDPGLGLRLIYFSYDVKMKEKGDIPEGYSVSREKKERFSLILESASTNQTSMYLCASSLLPGIRDEQFFGPGTRLTVL.

This clonotype was seen many times. The chain has TRBV20-1 and TRBJ2-5; 9 bases fit TRBD1. Germline V gives CDR1 DFQATT, CDR2 SNEGSKA (reference sequence). This CDR3 comprises 14 residues. With 3 bases clipped from V and 5 bases from J, the junction kept 7 bases outside the gene matches. CDR3 sequence (DNA): TGCAGTGCTAGGCAGAACAGGGGGCCGGAGACCCAGTACTTC. Its translation is CSARQNRGPETQYF.

The chain carries TRBV6-8 and TRBJ2-2; TRBD1 agrees at 8 bases. CDR3 length: 14 amino acids. Germline V gene lookup returns CDR1 MNHGY and CDR2 SAAAGT. With 4 bases clipped from V and 7 bases from J, the junction kept 5 bases outside the gene matches. The CDR3 DNA reads as TGTGCCAGCAGTTTGGACAGGGCTGTCGGGGAGCTGTTTTTT. Translating gives CASSLDRAVGELFF.

This clonotype occurred a few times. This chain connects TRBV29-1 to TRBJ1-2; D not certain. CDR3 length: 10 residues. Germline V gene sequence: CDR1 SQVTM, CDR2 ANQGSEA. The V and J ends lost 5 bases and 6 bases respectively, with 7 bases between them. CDR3 amino acids: CSVYLDGYTF. CDR3 coding DNA: TGCAGCGTTTATCTGGATGGCTACACCTTC. Complete variable domain (other parts from reference TRBV29-1 and TRBJ1-2): SAVISQKPSRDICQRGTSLTIQCQVDSQVTMMFWYRQQPGQSLTLIATANQGSEATYESGFVIDKFPISRPNLTFSTLTVSNMSPEDSSIYLCSVYLDGYTFGSGTRLTVV.

On this clonotype: A single base separates this from a much larger clone, so it may be a read error. The rearrangement links TRBV7-2 to TRBJ1-2; tentative D call: TRBD1 (5 bases). CDR1 is SGHTA, CDR2 FQGNSA, per germline. The length of the CDR3 is 15 residues. This CDR3 is CASSVAGDRLSGYTF. DNA of the CDR3: TGTGCCAGCAGCGTAGCCGGGGACCGTCTCTCGGGCTACACCTTC.

The chain combines TRBV2 with TRBJ1-5, with 8 bases lining up with TRBD1. The length of the CDR3 is 15 residues. Unmatched junction bases numbered 5, after V lost 6 bases and J lost 1 base. The V gene's germline CDR1 is SNHLY and CDR2 FYNNEI. CDR3 region: CASRRTGLSNQPQHF. The CDR3 region has the DNA TGTGCCAGCAGGCGGACAGGGCTAAGCAATCAGCCCCAGCATTTT. Complete variable domain (other parts from reference TRBV2 and TRBJ1-5): EPEVTQTPSHQVTQMGQEVILRCVPISNHLYFYWYRQILGQKVEFLVSFYNNEISEKSEIFDDQFSVERPDGSNFTLKIRSTKLEDSAMYFCASRRTGLSNQPQHFGDGTRLSIL.

This chain uses TRBV7-9 with TRBJ1-2, with 9 bases fitting TRBD1. CDR1 is SEHNR and CDR2 is FQNEAQ in the germline V gene (reference sequence). The trim removed 0 bases at V and 7 bases at J, leaving 9 bases unmatched. CDR3 size: 16 residues. In nucleotides, the CDR3 is TGTGCCAGCAGCTTAGCCACTTCGGACAGGGGTGGTGGCTACACCTTC. Residues: CASSLATSDRGGGYTF.

The gene calls are TRBV5-1 and TRBJ2-5; D might be TRBD2 (6 bases). The V gene lost 4 bases and the J gene lost 0 bases, with 13 bases spanning the gap. Germline V gives CDR1 SGHRS, CDR2 YFSETQ. There are 15 residues in the CDR3. The CDR3 bases are TGCGCCAGCAGCCCCGGGGGAGCGTACCAAGAGACCCAGTACTTC. Its translation is CASSPGGAYQETQYF.

The CDR3 here is CSASGWRGGKDTQYF. The CDR3 nucleotides are TGCAGTGCTAGTGGCTGGCGGGGGGGGAAGGATACGCAGTATTTT. The chain is built from TRBV20-1 and TRBJ2-3; 9 bases are shared with TRBD2. V lost 3 bases and J lost 6; bases outside the gene matches: 10. Germline values: CDR1 DFQATT, CDR2 SNEGSKA (reference sequence). The CDR3 extends over 15 amino acids.

Many counts were recorded for this clonotype. V and J are TRBV7-2 and TRBJ1-5; D is ambiguous. The CDR3 consists of 15 residues. Germline V gene sequence: CDR1 SGHTA, CDR2 FQGNSA. Trimming left V 2 bases short and J 7 bases short, with 15 bases between. The CDR3 protein is CASSLRDGRVQPQHF. The CDR3 region has the DNA TGTGCCAGCAGCTTACGGGATGGTCGGGTACAGCCCCAGCATTTT.

The chain joins TRBV27 to TRBJ2-1; possible D gene TRBD1, 5 bases. The CDR3 is 16 residues long. Per the germline V gene, CDR1 is MNHEY and CDR2 is SMNVEV (reference sequence). Deletions cut 5 bases from V and 2 bases from J, with 16 bases between. CDR3 DNA: TGTGCCAGCAGTAACGGACAAGTGCCAGCCTACAATGAGCAGTTCTTC. This gives the protein CASSNGQVPAYNEQFF.